This T cell receptor beta chain originates from a study of blood T cell repertoires in COVID-19. On the study more broadly: COVID-19 samples, acute and convalescent, were from the United States, Italy and Spain. The analysed material was cDNA or gDNA that came from T cells, B-cell-depleted T cells, or PBMCs.

Per the original data handling: Researchers report that nucleated cell counts were estimated from reference gene primer amplification. The method was immunoSEQ multiplex PCR; TCRdb's version includes in-frame clones alone and lacks a portion of them. V, J and clone size were drawn from that table, and D and trimming were deduced from the DNA. The sample shows about 130,000 clones, about 70% of them seen only once. Enrolled during active infection, Seattle patients were then followed longitudinally. This CDR3 is 16 amino acids long. V was pared by 3 bases and J by 2 bases, with 6 bases of the junction left unmatched. CDR1 SGHTA and CDR2 FQGTGA come from the germline V gene.

This rearrangement joins TRBV7-3 to TRBJ2-1; 8 bases agree with TRBD2. The specimen was peripheral blood. This TCR was recovered from a man aged 80 or over with COVID-19, enrolled during active disease. The CDR3 spells CASSFSRGGTYNEQFF. CDR3 nucleotides: TGTGCCAGCAGCTTCAGTCGGGGGGGAACCTACAATGAGCAGTTCTTC.